This is a list of T cell receptor beta chains from one sample in a study of blood T cells in healthy people across ages. TCRdb re-analysed the 5' RACE reads in MiXCR, keeping a single row per CDR3 protein. The data contain hundreds of thousands of distinct CDR3 sequences, around 21% of them seen just once; the ten biggest clones take up around 3.4%. Sequencing was carried out using blood. The receptors come from a man in his sixties or seventies in good health. Both conserved end residues are part of each CDR3. The order of the fields is J gene, CDR3 length, clone size, V gene, CDR3 protein. Some rows mark clone size as missing; the rest say once, few, many or name a class of expanded clone.

j_call: TRBJ1-5
cdr3_length: 16
clone_size: few
v_call: TRBV4-1
cdr3_aa: CASSQVGAKGHQPQHF

j_call: TRBJ1-1
cdr3_length: 13
clone_size: many
v_call: TRBV3-1
cdr3_aa: CASSQGKNTEAFF

j_call: TRBJ1-2
cdr3_length: 15
clone_size: .
v_call: TRBV4-1
cdr3_aa: CASSQEDRSNYGYTF

j_call: TRBJ2-7
cdr3_length: 14
clone_size: .
v_call: TRBV6-2/TRBV6-3
cdr3_aa: CASSTTSKSNEQYF

j_call: TRBJ1-2
cdr3_length: 15
clone_size: .
v_call: TRBV18
cdr3_aa: CASSPEQGVNYGYTF

j_call: TRBJ2-5
cdr3_length: 13
clone_size: few
v_call: TRBV20-1
cdr3_aa: CSALLAGVETQYF

j_call: .
cdr3_length: 12
clone_size: .
v_call: TRBV7-6
cdr3_aa: CASSRVKHEQYF

j_call: TRBJ1-2
cdr3_length: 11
clone_size: .
v_call: TRBV12-3/TRBV12-4
cdr3_aa: CASTNRVSYTF

j_call: TRBJ2-7
cdr3_length: 13
clone_size: .
v_call: TRBV5-1
cdr3_aa: CASSLGTNSEQYF

j_call: TRBJ2-3
cdr3_length: 15
clone_size: few
v_call: TRBV14
cdr3_aa: CASSQLGESTDTQYF

j_call: TRBJ2-1
cdr3_length: 16
clone_size: .
v_call: TRBV7-2
cdr3_aa: CASSLTGTTSYNEQFF

j_call: TRBJ2-4
cdr3_length: 15
clone_size: few
v_call: TRBV21-1
cdr3_aa: CASSKETRAKNIQYF

j_call: TRBJ2-3
cdr3_length: 14
clone_size: .
v_call: TRBV12-3/TRBV12-4
cdr3_aa: CASSREPRGDTQYF

j_call: TRBJ2-5
cdr3_length: 13
clone_size: many
v_call: TRBV20-1
cdr3_aa: CSAEPLEKETQYF

j_call: TRBJ2-1
cdr3_length: 13
clone_size: .
v_call: TRBV9
cdr3_aa: CASSRGHLNEQFF

j_call: TRBJ2-3
cdr3_length: 14
clone_size: .
v_call: TRBV10-3
cdr3_aa: CAISWTGDTDTQYF

j_call: TRBJ2-7
cdr3_length: 12
clone_size: .
v_call: TRBV29-1
cdr3_aa: CSARGNTYEQYF

j_call: .
cdr3_length: 15
clone_size: .
v_call: TRBV9
cdr3_aa: CASSVGRTGFNEQFF

j_call: TRBJ2-5
cdr3_length: 12
clone_size: few
v_call: TRBV6-5
cdr3_aa: CASRDSVETQYF

j_call: TRBJ1-2
cdr3_length: 12
clone_size: many
v_call: TRBV4-3
cdr3_aa: CASSQGRGGYTF

j_call: TRBJ2-2
cdr3_length: 14
clone_size: .
v_call: TRBV20-1
cdr3_aa: CSARGQGGTGELFF

j_call: TRBJ1-5
cdr3_length: 14
clone_size: few
v_call: TRBV7-9
cdr3_aa: CASSSGQGRQPQHF

j_call: TRBJ2-1
cdr3_length: 17
clone_size: .
v_call: TRBV4-2
cdr3_aa: CAGSRGLAGEKNNEQFF

j_call: TRBJ2-5
cdr3_length: 14
clone_size: few
v_call: TRBV7-8
cdr3_aa: CASSLARDQETQYF

j_call: TRBJ2-1
cdr3_length: 15
clone_size: .
v_call: TRBV7-9
cdr3_aa: CASSLGGKGTHEQFF

j_call: TRBJ2-1
cdr3_length: 15
clone_size: .
v_call: TRBV15
cdr3_aa: CATSRALDRGNEQFF

j_call: TRBJ1-1
cdr3_length: 13
clone_size: many
v_call: TRBV7-2
cdr3_aa: CASSSNPRALAFF

j_call: TRBJ2-7
cdr3_length: 17
clone_size: .
v_call: TRBV4-1
cdr3_aa: CASSQGLVLAGGLEQYF

j_call: TRBJ2-3
cdr3_length: 15
clone_size: .
v_call: TRBV10-2
cdr3_aa: CASLATSGGTDTQYF

j_call: TRBJ2-1
cdr3_length: 15
clone_size: few
v_call: TRBV10-3
cdr3_aa: CAISDAVVAYNEQFF

j_call: TRBJ2-7
cdr3_length: 15
clone_size: .
v_call: TRBV18
cdr3_aa: CASSPPASGEGEQYF